This TCR beta chain is drawn from a study of OX40 agonist ivuxolimab in advanced cancers. The overall study: It was ivuxolimab, an agonistic anti-OX40 (CD134) antibody, that patients were treated with. Three patients had partial responses: one hepatocellular carcinoma, two cutaneous melanoma. Notes on the study in general: The antigen specificity of the peripheral T cells (those that were expanded) was not determined. Relative to CD4+, CD8+ T cells held more expanded clones on average.

TCRdb keeps only in-frame clones here, not all; method: immunoSEQ multiplex PCR. The data hold 69,000 or so clones, with around 85% observed a single time. A remark on this clone: The target antigen is unknown.

Deletions cut 3 bases from V and 13 bases from J, with 6 bases between. The CDR3 covers 9 residues. Per germline, CDR1 MNHNS and CDR2 SASEGT. The TCR originated in an adult with an advanced solid tumor such as melanoma, head and neck, liver or kidney cancer. The source material was CD4+ or CD8+ T cells sorted from blood, sampled in a trial of the OX40 agonist ivuxolimab. The chain couples TRBV6-1 to TRBJ1-2; D not resolved. The CDR3: CASSDRGTF. CDR3 in DNA: TGTGCCAGCAGTGACAGAGGCACCTTC.